The subject of this entry is one T cell receptor beta chain. What it binds is unknown. The V gene lost 3 bases and the J gene lost 5 bases, with 7 bases spanning the gap. Per the germline V gene, CDR1 is MDHEN and CDR2 is SYDVKM. The CDR3 is 13 amino acids. The sample originates from a study of beta chain features in type 1 diabetes. Reverse transcribing all isolated RNA meant expressed TCRB transcripts were sequenced. Sequencing was performed with immunoSEQ multiplex PCR; in TCRdb, only in-frame clones are kept and a portion is missing. The sample consists of 900,000 or so clones, about 17% of them appearing once. A heparinised blood draw that averaged about 120 mL was obtained once from each donor. CD45RO/CCR7/CD25/CD127/CD95/CD27 sorting isolated CD4+ naive, central memory, regulatory and stem cell-like memory cells. Whole-study results and caveats: Type 1 diabetes patients had VDJ junctions that carried fewer insertions and more deletions. Within patients, naive, central memory and Treg TCRB repertoires seemed more similar than within healthy donors.

The gene calls are TRBV28 and TRBJ2-2, with D perhaps TRBD1 (5 bases). The sequenced sample consisted of naive CD4+ T cells from blood. The TCR sequence derives from a woman between 18 and 29 years old in good health. For the CDR3, the DNA is TGTGCCAGCAGTTTGACAGTTACCGGGGAGCTGTTTTTT. Translation gives CASSLTVTGELFF.